The present T cell receptor (beta chain) was sequenced within a study of control samples from healthy donors and cancer patients. The repertoire was sequenced with immunoSEQ multiplex PCR; TCRdb's copy has only in-frame clones and lacks some. The repertoire includes some 130,000 clones, more than 90% of them detected once, and less than 6% sits in the top ten. The CDR3 runs 15 residues. The trim removed 0 bases at V and 2 bases at J, leaving 2 bases unmatched. The V gene's germline CDR1 is SGHAT and CDR2 FQNNGV. This sequence was found in a man aged 18 to 29 in good health. Sequencing used blood. This chain connects TRBV11-2 to TRBJ2-5; 8 bases align to TRBD1. CDR3 loop: CASSLDRGPQETQYF. The CDR3 DNA is TGTGCCAGCAGCTTAGACAGGGGGCCGCAAGAGACCCAGTACTTC. Drawing the rest from reference TRBV11-2 and TRBJ2-5, the complete variable domain is EAGVAQSPRYKIIEKRQSVAFWCNPISGHATLYWYQQILGQGPKLLIQFQNNGVVDDSQLPKDRFSAERLKGVDSTLKIQPAKLEDSAVYLCASSLDRGPQETQYFGPGTRLLVL.